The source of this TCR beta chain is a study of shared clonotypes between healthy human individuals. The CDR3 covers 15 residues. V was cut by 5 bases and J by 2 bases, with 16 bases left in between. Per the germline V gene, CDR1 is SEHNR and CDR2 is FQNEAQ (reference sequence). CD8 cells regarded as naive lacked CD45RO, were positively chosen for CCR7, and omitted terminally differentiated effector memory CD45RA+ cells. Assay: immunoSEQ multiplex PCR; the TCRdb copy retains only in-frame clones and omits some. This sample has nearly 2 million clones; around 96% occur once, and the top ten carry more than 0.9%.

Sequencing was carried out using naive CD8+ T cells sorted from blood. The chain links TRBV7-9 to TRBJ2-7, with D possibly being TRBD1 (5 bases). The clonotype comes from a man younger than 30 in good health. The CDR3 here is CASSGRQGITYEQYF. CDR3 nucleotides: TGTGCCAGCAGCGGCCGGCAGGGCATAACCTACGAGCAGTACTTC.